This T cell receptor beta chain was sequenced in a study of blood T cell repertoires in COVID-19. The overall study: T cells, B-cell-depleted T cells, or PBMCs supplied cDNA or gDNA.

Study processing details: Scientists estimated how many nucleated cells there were by amplifying reference gene primers. Repertoires were generated with immunoSEQ multiplex PCR, while TCRdb's copy carries only in-frame clones and drops some. V and J calls and clone size are copied from that table; D and trimming were computed from the DNA. This sample has a few hundred thousand clones, with around 90% found just once. The study recruited people aged about 18 to 89 years across about two dozen US areas. The source material was PBMCs or T cells enriched from blood (not recorded which). This TCR came from a woman under 30 with acute COVID-19.

The CDR3 loop reads CASSQEPSLSYNEQFF. Written as DNA, the CDR3 is TGCGCCAGCAGCCAAGAACCGAGCCTCTCCTACAATGAGCAGTTCTTC. The chain recombines TRBV4-1 with TRBJ2-1; D not certain. Germline V gene sequence: CDR1 MGHRA, CDR2 YSYEKL. With 0 bases removed from V and 0 bases from J, the gap between germline ends came to 9 bases. CDR3 size: 16 residues.